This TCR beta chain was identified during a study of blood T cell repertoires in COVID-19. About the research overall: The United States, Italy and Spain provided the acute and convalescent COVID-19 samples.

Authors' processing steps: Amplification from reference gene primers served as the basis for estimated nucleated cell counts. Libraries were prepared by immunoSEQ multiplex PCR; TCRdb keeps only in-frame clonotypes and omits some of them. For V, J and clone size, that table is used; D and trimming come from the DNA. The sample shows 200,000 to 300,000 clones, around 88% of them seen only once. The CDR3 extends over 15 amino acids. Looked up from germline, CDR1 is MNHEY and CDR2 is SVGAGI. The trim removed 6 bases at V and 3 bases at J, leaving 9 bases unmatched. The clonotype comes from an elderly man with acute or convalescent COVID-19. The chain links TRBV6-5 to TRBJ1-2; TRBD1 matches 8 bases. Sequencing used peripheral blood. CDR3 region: CASSSRQGKYYGYTF. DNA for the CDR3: TGTGCCAGCAGCTCGAGACAGGGGAAGTACTATGGCTACACCTTC.